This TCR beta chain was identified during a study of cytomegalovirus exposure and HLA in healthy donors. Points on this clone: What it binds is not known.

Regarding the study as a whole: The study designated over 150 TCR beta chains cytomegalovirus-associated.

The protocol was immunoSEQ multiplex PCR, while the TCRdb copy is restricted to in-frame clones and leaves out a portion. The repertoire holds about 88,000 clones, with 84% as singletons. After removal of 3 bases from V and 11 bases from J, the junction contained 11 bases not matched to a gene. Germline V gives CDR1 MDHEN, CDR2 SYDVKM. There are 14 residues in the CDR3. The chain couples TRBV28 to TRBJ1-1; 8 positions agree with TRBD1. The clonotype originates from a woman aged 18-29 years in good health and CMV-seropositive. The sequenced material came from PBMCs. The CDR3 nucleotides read TGTGCCAGCAGTTTTCCCCGCCAGGGGGCTTTGGCTTTCTTT. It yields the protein CASSFPRQGALAFF.